Listed below are T cell receptor beta chains from one sample, sequenced in a study of identical twins. Using its own MiXCR run on the 5' RACE reads, TCRdb lists one record per CDR3 protein. The table has 1,800,000 or so distinct CDR3 sequences, under 35% seen once; the top ten hold approximately 0.25%. Sequenced input: cord blood. The receptors were sampled from a newborn girl in good health. CDR3s include the opening cysteine and the closing phenylalanine or tryptophan. The D gene is left open where the match is weak.

V gene	D gene	J gene	CDR3 protein
TRBV20-1	TRBD1	TRBJ1-2	CSARVRDRVYGYTF
TRBV28	NA	TRBJ1-2	CASRDPGYGYTF
TRBV12-3/TRBV12-4	TRBD1	TRBJ2-6	CASSLWTGVPSGANVLTF
TRBV19	NA	TRBJ1-1	CASSIVRQSMNTEAFF
TRBV29-1	NA	TRBJ1-2	CSVGPHRDYGYTF
TRBV7-9	NA	TRBJ2-5	CASSSSGDYNDGQYF
TRBV28	NA	TRBJ1-5	CASSAPRGASNQPQHF
TRBV7-2	TRBD1	TRBJ2-1	CASSWVGGTGGGNEQFF
TRBV6-6	TRBD2	TRBJ2-3	CASSYSTSGTDTQYF
TRBV4-1	NA	TRBJ2-3	CASNPRDTDTQYF
TRBV21-1	NA	TRBJ2-3	CASSKFHPDRGLCLTDTQYF
TRBV3-1	NA	TRBJ2-3	CASSQDHGYTQYF
TRBV6-5	NA	TRBJ2-7	CASSYRASTYEQYF
TRBV5-5	NA	TRBJ2-7	CASIPGGDFDEQYF
TRBV12-3/TRBV12-4	TRBD1	TRBJ2-7	CASSRTGVPYEQYF
TRBV29-1	NA	TRBJ2-7	CSVRDTPYEQYF
TRBV24-1	NA	TRBJ1-5	CTTSEGSNQPQHF
TRBV20-1	TRBD2	TRBJ2-3	CSAYLAGGRDTQYF
TRBV25-1	NA	TRBJ2-3	CASSEYSQATDTQYF
TRBV5-5	TRBD1	TRBJ1-2	CASSLRTGGRGYTF
TRBV3-1	NA	TRBJ2-3	CASSRGQLEQYF
TRBV28	TRBD1	TRBJ2-3	CASTLGQANTDTQYF
TRBV6-6	NA	TRBJ2-1	CASREGGGAYNEQFF
TRBV27	TRBD2	TRBJ2-1	CASSFGTSGDNEQFF
TRBV5-1	NA	NA	CASSLGGGGIHEQYF
TRBV20-1	TRBD2	TRBJ2-5	CSAIKGLAAQETQYF
TRBV29-1	NA	TRBJ1-2	CRVGEGYGYTF
TRBV7-2	TRBD2	TRBJ2-1	CASSLVYLAGGAYNEQFF
TRBV7-2	NA	TRBJ1-1	CASSLNPNENTGAFF
TRBV20-1	NA	TRBJ1-4	CSARLAGRIRNEKLFF
TRBV4-2	TRBD1	TRBJ1-2	CASSQGIGTATYGYTF
TRBV18	NA	TRBJ1-5	CASSPPNNNQPQHF
TRBV24-1	NA	TRBJ2-1	CATSDGTEQFF
TRBV18	TRBD2	TRBJ2-3	CASSEFSWTSSADTPYF
TRBV6-5	TRBD2	TRBJ2-4	CASSAGLAEAKNIQYF
TRBV4-2	TRBD1	TRBJ1-4	CASSPPTGGPTNEKLFF
TRBV3-1	NA	TRBJ2-1	CASSHPIRGAAYNEQFF
TRBV12-3/TRBV12-4	NA	NA	CASSLKVATTQYF
TRBV3-1	TRBD2	TRBJ2-3	CASSQVFAGGTDTQYF
TRBV10-3	TRBD1	TRBJ2-7	CAISGTGTGQEIQYF